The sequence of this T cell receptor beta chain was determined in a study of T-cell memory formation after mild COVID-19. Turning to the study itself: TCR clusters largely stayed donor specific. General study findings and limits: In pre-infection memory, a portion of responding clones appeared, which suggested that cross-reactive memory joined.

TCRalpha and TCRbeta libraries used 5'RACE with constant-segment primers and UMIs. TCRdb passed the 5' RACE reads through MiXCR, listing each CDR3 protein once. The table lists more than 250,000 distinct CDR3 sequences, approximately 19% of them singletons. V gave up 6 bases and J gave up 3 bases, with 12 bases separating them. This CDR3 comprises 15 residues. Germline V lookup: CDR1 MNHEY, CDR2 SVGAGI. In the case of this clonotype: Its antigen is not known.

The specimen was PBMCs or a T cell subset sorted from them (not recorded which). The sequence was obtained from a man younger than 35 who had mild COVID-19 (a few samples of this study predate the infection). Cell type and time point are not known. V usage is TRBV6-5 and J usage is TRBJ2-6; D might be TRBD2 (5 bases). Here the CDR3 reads CASRNGESGANVLTF. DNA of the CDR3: TGTGCCAGCAGGAACGGGGAAAGTGGGGCCAACGTCCTGACTTTC.